This T cell receptor beta chain is drawn from a study of shared clonotypes between healthy human individuals. Profiling relied on immunoSEQ multiplex PCR, and the TCRdb table lists in-frame clones only, not all of them. The data hold 600,000 or so clones, with nearly 98% observed a single time. The naive CD8 population came from CD45RO-negative cells selected for CCR7, without terminally differentiated effector memory CD45RA+ cells. The sequencing sample was made of naive CD8+ T cells sorted from blood. The clonotype originates from a young man in good health.

The CDR3 region has the DNA TGTGCCACCAGCAGAGCGGACATCTCCAATGAAAAACTGTTTTTT. Translated: CATSRADISNEKLFF. The chain combines TRBV15 with TRBJ1-4; the D gene is possibly TRBD1 (5 bases). The CDR3 contains 15 residues. From germline, CDR1 is LNHNV and CDR2 YYDKDF (reference sequence). Trimming took off 1 base at V and 5 bases at J, with 11 bases between the two ends.